These 30 T cell receptor beta chains originate from one sample sequenced in a study of beta chain features in type 1 diabetes. Their antigen targets remain unknown. Sequencing targeted expressed TCRB transcripts, as all isolated RNA had been reverse transcribed. Profiled with immunoSEQ multiplex PCR; TCRdb holds only in-frame clones, not every one. The table has hundreds of thousands of clones, 11% to 15% seen once. Findings of the study overall: TCRB CDR3s were moderately but significantly shorter in Type 1 diabetes patients in all four CD4+ subsets.

Sequences were obtained from naive CD4+ T cells from blood. The origin of the receptors is a man aged 18 to 30 with type 1 diabetes.

The chain joins TRBV12-5 to TRBJ2-2, with 7 bases identical to TRBD1. The CDR3 loop spans 17 amino acids. The V and J ends lost 2 bases and 7 bases, in that order; junction bases with no gene match: 13. Germline V gene sequence: CDR1 LGHNT, CDR2 FRNRAP. CDR3: CASGLTTGQVQGGELFF. The CDR3 DNA sequence: TGTGCTAGTGGTTTGACCACTGGACAGGTCCAGGGCGGGGAGCTGTTTTTT.

V is TRBV25-1 and J is TRBJ2-1; 11 nucleotides match TRBD2. J was trimmed by 7 bases and V by 6 bases; bases with no gene match: 5. CDR1 MGHDK and CDR2 SYGVNS come from the germline V gene. The CDR3 loop spans 14 amino acids. CDR3 protein: CASSSSGRSNEQFF. CDR3 DNA sequence: TGTGCCAGCAGCTCTAGCGGGAGGAGTAATGAGCAGTTCTTC.

The gene calls are TRBV5-1 and TRBJ2-5; tentatively, D is TRBD1 or TRBD2 (6 bases each). The CDR3 extends over 15 amino acids. With 6 bases removed from V and 2 bases from J, the gap between germline ends came to 17 bases. Germline CDR1 reads SGHRS; CDR2 reads YFSETQ. CDR3 loop: CASTQGGGKQETQYF. CDR3 sequence (DNA): TGCGCCAGCACCCAAGGAGGGGGGAAGCAAGAGACCCAGTACTTC.

In its sample, this clone was seen a few times. V and J are TRBV25-1 and TRBJ2-5; 7 bases match TRBD2. V was clipped by 2 bases and J by 2 bases; unmatched bases: 2. The CDR3 totals 14 residues. CDR1 and CDR2 (germline): MGHDK, SYGVNS. CDR3 in amino acids: CASSERGGQETQYF. DNA for the CDR3: TGTGCCAGCAGTGAAAGGGGAGGGCAAGAGACCCAGTACTTC.

The chain joins TRBV29-1 to TRBJ1-4; D gene uncertain. The germline V gene encodes CDR1 SQVTM and CDR2 ANQGSEA. V lost 6 bases to trimming and J lost 0 bases, with 11 bases between them. There are 14 residues in the CDR3. The CDR3 DNA follows: TGCAGCGTCTGGTCAGTAGCAACTAATGAAAAACTGTTTTTT. Translation gives CSVWSVATNEKLFF.

The rearrangement joins TRBV5-6 to TRBJ2-7; 8 bases agree with TRBD2. Germline values: CDR1 SGHDT, CDR2 YYEEEE. CDR3 length: 16 residues. The J segment lost 4 bases and the V segment lost 5 bases, leaving 14 bases of the junction unmatched. DNA for the CDR3: TGTGCCAGCAGTTCCAGGGGAGCGGGAGTGGCGTACGAGCAGTACTTC. Its translation is CASSSRGAGVAYEQYF.

The chain is built from TRBV9 and TRBJ2-3, with D perhaps matching TRBD2 (6 bases). CDR3 length: 18 residues. The germline V and J ends were trimmed by 0 bases and 6 bases, with 23 bases remaining between them. Germline V gene data show CDR1 as SGDLS and CDR2 as YYNGEE. CDR3 sequence (DNA): TGTGCCAGCAGCGTAGCGGGCCCCTCCGGTAGCGGTACCGATACGCAGTATTTT. It specifies CASSVAGPSGSGTDTQYF.

The rearrangement uses TRBV14 and TRBJ2-7; 10 bases align to TRBD1. The V segment lost 7 bases and the J segment 2 bases; nucleotides outside the gene matches: 2. This CDR3 comprises 13 residues. Germline CDR1 and CDR2: SGHDN and FVKESK. DNA of the CDR3: TGTGCCAGCAATGGACAGGGGGCCTACGAGCAGTACTTC. Its protein is CASNGQGAYEQYF.

The chain employs TRBV29-1 and TRBJ2-1; D perhaps matches TRBD2 (5 bases). Trimming took off 8 bases at V and 0 bases at J, with 14 bases between the two ends. The CDR3 consists of 14 residues. Germline assignment: CDR1 SQVTM and CDR2 ANQGSEA. For the CDR3, the DNA is TGCAGCATCTTGACGGGAAGCTCCTACAATGAGCAGTTCTTC. This encodes CSILTGSSYNEQFF.

The chain recombines TRBV11-2 with TRBJ1-2; the D gene is possibly TRBD1 (5 bases). CDR1 and CDR2 from the germline V gene are SGHAT and FQNNGV. This CDR3 has 12 amino acids. The V gene lost 5 bases and the J gene lost 13 bases, with 17 bases spanning the gap. CDR3 loop: CASSIPGPGGTF. The DNA for the CDR3 is TGTGCCAGCAGCATCCCGGGGCCCGGAGGCACCTTC.

The chain recombines TRBV5-6 with TRBJ2-5; either TRBD1 or TRBD2 may supply D (6 bases each). The CDR3 has 13 amino acids. The germline V and J ends were trimmed by 2 bases and 4 bases, with 9 bases remaining between them. From germline, CDR1 is SGHDT and CDR2 YYEEEE. The CDR3 loop is CASSFRGGETQYF. The DNA for the CDR3 is TGTGCCAGCAGCTTCAGGGGAGGAGAGACCCAGTACTTC. The whole variable domain, remainder taken from reference TRBV5-6 and TRBJ2-5, is DAGVTQSPTHLIKTRGQQVTLRCSPKSGHDTVSWYQQALGQGPQFIFQYYEEEERQRGNFPDRFSGHQFPNYSSELNVNALLLGDSALYLCASSFRGGETQYFGPGTRLLVL.

In its sample, this clone was seen a few times. The rearrangement links TRBV6-5 to TRBJ1-1, with D perhaps TRBD1 (6 bases). Trimming took 0 bases from V and 5 from J, leaving 16 bases between them. This CDR3 comprises 16 residues. Germline-derived CDR1 and CDR2 are MNHEY and SVGAGI. In nucleotides, the CDR3 is TGTGCCAGCAGTTACTCGACGGGGGGCGCGGGGACTGAAGCTTTCTTT. Translating gives CASSYSTGGAGTEAFF.

The chain combines TRBV7-2 with TRBJ1-5, with a possible D match to TRBD1 (6 bases). The CDR3 is 16 amino acids. Germline loops: CDR1 SGHTA, CDR2 FQGNSA. V was trimmed by 2 bases and J by 0 bases, leaving 11 bases between them. The CDR3 bases are TGTGCCAGCAGCTTATTCGGACAGAGTAGCAATCAGCCCCAGCATTTT. As protein: CASSLFGQSSNQPQHF.

Details on this clone: Other DNA sequences in this sample translate to the same CDR3. J is TRBJ2-1 and V is TRBV5-1; D possibly corresponds to TRBD2 (5 bases). CDR1 and CDR2 from the germline V gene are SGHRS and YFSETQ. The CDR3 is 12 amino acids. V was shortened by 2 bases and J by 8 bases, with 8 bases between the two germline ends. CDR3 region: CASSLEGHEQFF. In DNA form, the CDR3 reads TGCGCCAGCAGCTTAGAGGGCCATGAGCAGTTCTTC.

About this clone itself: The sample contains more than one DNA sequence encoding this CDR3. The V and J genes are TRBV18 and TRBJ2-3; no clear D. V shed 3 bases and J shed 6 bases, with 4 bases lying between them. CDR1 and CDR2 (germline): KGHSH, LQKENI. The CDR3 runs to 11 residues. The CDR3 reads CASSPSDTQYF. The CDR3 nucleotides read TGTGCCAGCTCACCTTCGGATACGCAGTATTTT. The full variable domain, completed using reference TRBV18 and TRBJ2-3, is NAGVMQNPRHLVRRRGQEARLRCSPMKGHSHVYWYRQLPEEGLKFMVYLQKENIIDESGMPKERFSAEFPKEGPSILRIQQVVRGDSAAYFCASSPSDTQYFGPGTRLTVL.

This clone was recorded once. This sample also contains other DNA sequences that code for the same CDR3. This chain joins TRBV7-9 and TRBJ1-2, with TRBD1 as a possible D gene (6 bases). The germline V gene has CDR1 SEHNR and CDR2 FQNEAQ (reference sequence). The CDR3 spans 13 residues. The V gene lost 1 base and the J gene lost 6 bases, with 9 bases spanning the gap. In nucleotides, the CDR3 is TGTGCCAGCAGCTTAGGGCAGGGGAATGGCTACACCTTC. Its translation: CASSLGQGNGYTF. Based on the CDR3 plus reference TRBV7-9 and TRBJ1-2, the full variable domain is DTGVSQNPRHKITKRGQNVTFRCDPISEHNRLYWYRQTLGQGPEFLTYFQNEAQLEKSRLLSDRFSAERPKGSFSTLEIQRTEQGDSAMYLCASSLGQGNGYTFGSGTRLTVV.

The table lists this clone with a few counts. The chain recombines TRBV5-1 with TRBJ1-1; D remains ambiguous. V gave up 0 bases and J gave up 4 bases, with 16 bases separating them. In germline, CDR1 is SGHRS, CDR2 YFSETQ. The CDR3 is made up of 16 amino acids. This CDR3 reads CASSLGHAHRGTEAFF. CDR3 DNA: TGCGCCAGCAGCTTGGGCCACGCGCATCGGGGCACTGAAGCTTTCTTT.

This clone was detected a few times. The chain couples TRBV29-1 to TRBJ1-5; maybe TRBD1 (5 bases). Deletions cut 8 bases from V and 5 bases from J, with 13 bases between. This CDR3 has 12 residues. CDR1 and CDR2 from the germline V gene are SQVTM and ANQGSEA. The chain's CDR3 is CSFTGPDQPQHF. The DNA of the CDR3 is TGCAGCTTTACAGGTCCAGATCAGCCCCAGCATTTT. The full variable domain, rest sourced from reference TRBV29-1 and TRBJ1-5, is SAVISQKPSRDICQRGTSLTIQCQVDSQVTMMFWYRQQPGQSLTLIATANQGSEATYESGFVIDKFPISRPNLTFSTLTVSNMSPEDSSIYLCSFTGPDQPQHFGDGTRLSIL.

The J gene is TRBJ2-1, the V gene TRBV25-1; D could derive from TRBD1 or TRBD2 (5 bases each). Germline loops: CDR1 MGHDK, CDR2 SYGVNS. This CDR3 comprises 16 residues. Trimming removed 1 base at V and 5 bases at J, with 15 bases between. CDR3 protein: CASSELGDVADNEQFF. In nucleotides, the CDR3 is TGTGCCAGCAGTGAATTAGGGGACGTGGCGGACAATGAGCAGTTCTTC.

This clone was counted a few times. At the DNA level, this CDR3 is encoded by other sequences in the same sample as well. J is TRBJ1-1 and V is TRBV4-1; D not resolved. V was trimmed by 4 bases and J by 1 base, leaving 10 bases between them. Germline V gene lookup returns CDR1 MGHRA and CDR2 YSYEKL. The CDR3 runs to 14 residues. The CDR3 nucleotides are TGCGCCAGCAGCCCTCCCGGGAGGAACACTGAAGCTTTCTTT. Protein sequence: CASSPPGRNTEAFF.

Only a few counts were recorded for this clone. The chain joins TRBV7-2 to TRBJ1-2; D remains ambiguous. Trimming stripped 5 bases from V and 4 bases from J, with 8 bases between. CDR3 length equals 12 residues. Germline CDR1 SGHTA, CDR2 FQGNSA. CDR3 nucleotide sequence: TGTGCCAGCAGCGAGGGATCCTATGGCTACACCTTC. Translation: CASSEGSYGYTF.

As for this clone: This CDR3 is also generated by other DNA sequences in the sample. V is TRBV29-1 and J is TRBJ1-1, with D uncertain. V was clipped by 4 bases and J by 2 bases, with 8 bases between them. The CDR3 covers 12 residues. In germline, CDR1 is SQVTM, CDR2 ANQGSEA. The CDR3, as DNA: TGCAGCGTTGGGCAGAGAAACACTGAAGCTTTCTTT. It codes for CSVGQRNTEAFF.

This chain's CDR3 is CASSPTGPTYEQYF. The DNA of the CDR3 is TGTGCCAGCAGCCCGACAGGGCCGACCTACGAGCAGTACTTC. The chain carries TRBV7-2 and TRBJ2-7, with 7 bases lining up with TRBD1. J lost 2 bases, V lost 5 bases, and 6 bases had no gene match. The V gene's germline CDR1 is SGHTA and CDR2 FQGNSA. CDR3 length equals 14 residues. Drawing the rest from reference TRBV7-2 and TRBJ2-7, the complete variable domain is GAGVSQSPSNKVTEKGKDVELRCDPISGHTALYWYRQSLGQGLEFLIYFQGNSAPDKSGLPSDRFSAERTGGSVSTLTIQRTQQEDSAVYLCASSPTGPTYEQYFGPGTRLTVT.

The V call is TRBV2, the J call TRBJ1-1; D call uncertain. V was clipped by 5 bases and J by 1 base, with 11 bases between them. The germline V gene has CDR1 SNHLY and CDR2 FYNNEI. This CDR3 has 14 residues. CDR3 sequence reads: CASSYHLENTEAFF. CDR3 DNA sequence: TGTGCCAGCAGTTACCACCTAGAGAACACTGAAGCTTTCTTT.

This clone has more than one count but fewer than ten. The chain carries TRBV25-1 and TRBJ2-7; 10 nucleotides line up with TRBD1. This CDR3 comprises 14 residues. Germline V lookup: CDR1 MGHDK, CDR2 SYGVNS. The trim removed 6 bases at V and 3 bases at J, leaving 5 bases unmatched. CDR3 DNA: TGTGCCAGCAGGGGGACAGGGGTGGTCTACGAGCAGTACTTC. Protein product: CASRGTGVVYEQYF.

This clone was found a few times. The chain has TRBV19 and TRBJ2-2, with 11 positions matching TRBD2. V shed 6 bases and J 3 bases; nucleotides not matched to a gene: 12. The CDR3 runs to 18 residues. Germline values: CDR1 LNHDA, CDR2 SQIVND (reference sequence). The CDR3 DNA reads TGTGCCAGTAGCTCAACCCCGACTAGCGGGATATACACCGGGGAGCTGTTTTTT. Its translation is CASSSTPTSGIYTGELFF.

J is TRBJ2-5 and V is TRBV4-1; D uncertain. Germline V gene data show CDR1 as MGHRA and CDR2 as YSYEKL. V dropped 0 bases and J dropped 5 bases, with 13 bases sitting between them. The CDR3 is 15 amino acids. The CDR3 loop reads CASSQEPSEWETQYF. CDR3 coding DNA: TGCGCCAGCAGCCAAGAACCGTCGGAATGGGAGACCCAGTACTTC.

The chain joins TRBV21-1 to TRBJ1-5. TRBV21-1 is a pseudogene locus. The CDR3 length is 12 residues. The CDR3 region is CAIQDGNQPQHF. In DNA, the CDR3 is TGTGCCATCCAAGACGGAAATCAGCCCCAGCATTTT.

This clone was detected only a few times. The genes are TRBV7-9 and TRBJ1-1, with 7 bases aligning to TRBD1. The trim removed 5 bases at V and 1 base at J, leaving 7 bases unmatched. The CDR3 sequence is 15 residues long. Germline CDR1 is SEHNR and CDR2 is FQNEAQ (reference sequence). The CDR3 is CASSTTGAKNTEAFF. CDR3 bases: TGTGCCAGCAGCACAACAGGGGCGAAGAACACTGAAGCTTTCTTT. Together with reference TRBV7-9 and TRBJ1-1, the CDR3 gives the full variable domain: DTGVSQNPRHKITKRGQNVTFRCDPISEHNRLYWYRQTLGQGPEFLTYFQNEAQLEKSRLLSDRFSAERPKGSFSTLEIQRTEQGDSAMYLCASSTTGAKNTEAFFGQGTRLTVV.

The chain links TRBV20-1 to TRBJ1-2; D gene uncertain. Germline V gene data show CDR1 as DFQATT and CDR2 as SNEGSKA (reference sequence). The CDR3 extends over 11 amino acids. Trimming stripped 6 bases from V and 5 bases from J, with 10 bases between. The CDR3 nucleotides are TGCAGTGCGCACGTGCTTTATGGCTACACCTTC. Its protein product is CSAHVLYGYTF.